This is a list of T cell receptor beta chains from one sample in a study of CD8 T cells in Susac syndrome. TCRdb processed the immunoSEQ multiplex PCR reads anew with MiXCR; each CDR3 protein has one entry. The sample carries a few hundred thousand distinct CDR3 sequences, roughly 94% recorded once. The sequenced sample was CD4+ T cells from PBMCs. The receptors were gathered from a human donor with multiple sclerosis. CDR3s include the opening cysteine and the closing phenylalanine or tryptophan. A D gene is named only where the DNA matches it firmly. The size of a clone is reported for some rows only, either as once, few or many, or as a class for expanded clones.

v_call	j_call	d_call	clone_size	cdr3_nt	cdr3_aa
TRBV6-2/TRBV6-3	TRBJ2-1	TRBD2	-	TGTGCCAGCGTATACGGGACTAGCGGGACTGAGCAGTTCTTC	CASVYGTSGTEQFF
TRBV6-2/TRBV6-3	TRBJ2-2	TRBD2	-	TGTGCCCCCTGTGGAGCGGGGGGTAACACCGGGGAGCTGTTTTTT	CAPCGAGGNTGELFF
TRBV19	TRBJ2-7	TRBD2	-	TGTGCCAGTAGTATTTCCCTAGCGGGGGCCCACGAGCAGTACTTC	CASSISLAGAHEQYF
TRBV14	TRBJ2-1	TRBD2	-	TGTGCCAGCAGCCAAGTTGGCGGGAGGATTAACAATGTCGGGCAGTTCTTC	CASSQVGGRINNVGQFF
TRBV7-3	TRBJ2-5	-	-	TGTGCCAGCAGCTTAAGCGGGCGTCAAGAGACCCAGTACTTC	CASSLSGRQETQYF
TRBV19	TRBJ2-2	TRBD2	-	TGTGCCAGCTGGGGGACTAGCGGGAAAGTCTTGTCGGGGGAGCTGTTTTTT	CASWGTSGKVLSGELFF
TRBV30	TRBJ2-5	TRBD2	-	TGTGCCTCCATCTGGCGACTGACTAGCGGGGGGGCTGGGGAGACCCAGTACTTC	CASIWRLTSGGAGETQYF
TRBV5-1	TRBJ2-3	TRBD2	once	TGCGCCAGCAGCATGAGTCCTAGCGGGAACGCAGATACGCAGTATTTT	CASSMSPSGNADTQYF
TRBV7-3	TRBJ2-6	-	once	TGTGCCAGCAGCACAACCCCTGGGGCCAACGTCCTGACTTTC	CASSTTPGANVLTF
TRBV7-8	TRBJ1-1	TRBD1	-	TGTGCCAGCAGCTTCGGTTACAGGGGAGGGAAGAACACTGAAGCTTTCTTT	CASSFGYRGGKNTEAFF
TRBV3-1	TRBJ2-7	-	once	TGTGCCAGCAGCCATATTTCGGACTCTCAAAGCGGTGAGCAGTACTTC	CASSHISDSQSGEQYF
TRBV20-1	TRBJ2-7	-	-	TGCAGTGCTAGAGTTCTCGAGTTGCAGTACTTC	CSARVLELQYF
TRBV20-1	TRBJ2-5	TRBD2	-	TGCAGTGCTCCTCAGCGGGGGTGGGAGACCCAGTACTTC	CSAPQRGWETQYF
TRBV5-1	TRBJ1-5	-	-	TGCGCCAGCAGTTTTGACGGGATAAGTCAGCCCCAGCATTTT	CASSFDGISQPQHF
TRBV4-2	TRBJ2-1	-	-	TGTGCCAGCAGCCAAGATGGTGCCAGGCCCCTCAATGAGCAGTTCTTC	CASSQDGARPLNEQFF
TRBV19	TRBJ1-1	-	-	TGTGCCAGTAGTAGGGGATGGAAGAACACTGAAGCTTTCTTT	CASSRGWKNTEAFF
TRBV12-3/TRBV12-4	TRBJ1-2	-	once	TGTGCCAGCAGTTCCGGGACCGGTCGGGGCTACACCTTC	CASSSGTGRGYTF
TRBV4-2	TRBJ2-3	TRBD1	-	TGTGCCAGCAGCCCCTTTGACAGGGGCGGCACAGATACGCAGTATTTT	CASSPFDRGGTDTQYF
TRBV29-1	TRBJ2-3	-	-	TGCAGCGTTCCTCCTCCCCTACTAGCTGGCTCTGGCACAGATACGCAGTATTTT	CSVPPPLLAGSGTDTQYF
TRBV2	TRBJ2-5	-	-	TGTGCCAGCCTCCGGGGCGCGGAGACCCAGTACTTC	CASLRGAETQYF
TRBV20-1	TRBJ2-3	-	-	TGCAGTTCCGCTAGTGGCTCGGGTGGTACGCAGTATTTT	CSSASGSGGTQYF
TRBV7-9	TRBJ2-7	-	-	TGTGCCAGCAGCTCAAAGTCCGAGTCCTACGAGCAGTACTTC	CASSSKSESYEQYF
TRBV6-5	TRBJ1-1	-	-	TGTGCCAGCAGTTACAAACGCGGGCAGGGGAGTTGGAACACTGAAGCTTTCTTT	CASSYKRGQGSWNTEAFF
TRBV20-1	TRBJ1-1	-	-	TGCAGTGCTAGTCGAGGGCGAGGGAACACTGAAGCTTTCTTT	CSASRGRGNTEAFF
TRBV7-3	TRBJ2-5	TRBD2	-	TGTGCCAGCAGCTCCGGACTAGCGGGACAAGAGACCCAGTACTTC	CASSSGLAGQETQYF
TRBV7-2	TRBJ1-6	TRBD1	-	TGTGCCAGCAGCTTTACAGGGGCACCCCTCCACTTT	CASSFTGAPLHF
TRBV5-1	TRBJ2-1	-	-	TGCGCCAGCAGCTTGGCCGGTACAGATGAGCAGTTCTTC	CASSLAGTDEQFF
TRBV19	TRBJ2-7	-	-	TGTGCCAGTAGCCCAGGGGAGAAAACCTACGAGCAGTACTTC	CASSPGEKTYEQYF
TRBV7-9	TRBJ1-2	-	-	TGTGCCAGCAGCAATCAATGGACGGGCCGTAGTGGCTACACCTTC	CASSNQWTGRSGYTF
TRBV12-3/TRBV12-4	TRBJ2-1	-	-	TGTGCCAGCAGTTTGTACAGGCGCAATGAGCAGTTCTTC	CASSLYRRNEQFF
TRBV6-6	TRBJ2-1	TRBD2	once	TGTGCCAGCACCCCCCGGACTAGCGGTTACAATGAGCAGTTCTTC	CASTPRTSGYNEQFF
TRBV20-1	TRBJ1-6	TRBD1	-	TGCAGTGCTAGAGGGGGGACAGGGAATTCACCCCTCCACTTT	CSARGGTGNSPLHF
TRBV9	TRBJ2-7	-	-	TGTGCCAGCAGCGTGGGTGCAGACAGTCTGAGCTACGAGCAGTACTTC	CASSVGADSLSYEQYF
TRBV5-1	TRBJ2-4	TRBD1	-	TGCGCCAGCAGCTTCGGACAGGGTCAGCACATTCAGTACTTC	CASSFGQGQHIQYF
TRBV6-5	TRBJ1-2	-	-	TGTGCCAGCAGTCAGAGACAGAGCTATGGCTACACCTTC	CASSQRQSYGYTF
TRBV24-1	TRBJ2-1	-	-	TGTGCCACCAGCGAGGGGGGCTCCTACAATGAGCAGTTCTTC	CATSEGGSYNEQFF
TRBV7-3	TRBJ2-2	-	-	TGTGCCAGCAGCCCGCCCAGGAGGACCGGGGAGCTGTTTTTT	CASSPPRRTGELFF
TRBV12-3/TRBV12-4	TRBJ1-2	-	-	TGTGCCAGCAGTTTAATGGCTCCCGGGGGCTATGGCTACACCTTC	CASSLMAPGGYGYTF
TRBV7-8	TRBJ2-1	-	-	TGTGCCAGCAGCAGAACACTGGGACTCGCATCCTACAATGAGCAGTTCTTC	CASSRTLGLASYNEQFF
TRBV9	TRBJ2-6	-	-	TGTGCCAGCAGCGTAGGAGGGGCTGGGGCCAACGTCCTGACTTTC	CASSVGGAGANVLTF
TRBV29-1	TRBJ1-2	-	-	TGCAGCGTTGCCGTGACCGGGGGGCACTATGGCTACACCTTC	CSVAVTGGHYGYTF
TRBV12-3/TRBV12-4	TRBJ2-3	TRBD2	-	TGTGCCAGCAGAATAGCGGGTAGCACAGATACGCAGTATTTT	CASRIAGSTDTQYF
TRBV7-9	TRBJ1-6	TRBD1	-	TGTGCCAGCAGCTTAGACACAGGGGTGCCCCTCCACTTT	CASSLDTGVPLHF
TRBV4-3	TRBJ1-2	TRBD1	-	TGCGCCAGCAGCCAAGATGAGCGGACAGGGGGGGTCTATGGCTACACCTTC	CASSQDERTGGVYGYTF
TRBV5-1	TRBJ2-6	TRBD1	once	TGCGCCAGCAGCCTCGGGACAGGAAACTCTGGGGCCAACGTCCTGACTTTC	CASSLGTGNSGANVLTF
TRBV7-2	TRBJ2-1	TRBD2	-	TGTGCCAGCAGCTTAATGATAGCGGGTCACAATGAGCAGTTCTTC	CASSLMIAGHNEQFF
TRBV12-3/TRBV12-4	TRBJ2-1	TRBD2	-	TGTGCCAGCAGACCAGGACTAGCGGGAGGGCCGGATGAGCAGTTCTTC	CASRPGLAGGPDEQFF
TRBV12-3/TRBV12-4	TRBJ1-3	-	-	TGTGCCAGCAGTCTACTACAGGGAAACACCATATATTTT	CASSLLQGNTIYF
TRBV12-3/TRBV12-4	TRBJ1-2	-	-	TGTGCCAGCAGCCGTGACAGATATGGCTACACCTTC	CASSRDRYGYTF
TRBV11-2	TRBJ2-1	-	-	TGTGCCAGCAGCCCTCGCAAAATCGGATGGGGACCCTTGAAATACTACAATGAGCAGTTCTTC	CASSPRKIGWGPLKYYNEQFF
TRBV30	TRBJ1-1	-	-	TGTGCCTGGAGTGTTTCCTGGAACACTGAAGCTTTCTTT	CAWSVSWNTEAFF
TRBV6-1	TRBJ1-5	-	-	TGTGCCAGCAGTGATGAGGGTTTCACTCAGCCCCAGCATTTT	CASSDEGFTQPQHF
TRBV5-1	TRBJ2-5	-	-	TGCGCCAGCAGCCCCGGACTGATAAAAGAGACCCAGTACTTC	CASSPGLIKETQYF
TRBV7-8	TRBJ2-6	-	-	TGTGCCAGCAGCTTATTCCAGTCTGGGGCCAACGTCCTGACTTTC	CASSLFQSGANVLTF
TRBV9	TRBJ2-1	TRBD2	-	TGTGCCAGCAGCGTAACTAGCGGGAGCCTCGATGAGCAGTTCTTC	CASSVTSGSLDEQFF
TRBV19	TRBJ2-6	TRBD1	-	TGTGCCAGCCGGGACAGGGGATTGTCTGGGGCCAACGTCCTGACTTTC	CASRDRGLSGANVLTF
TRBV5-1	TRBJ1-4	-	-	TGCGCCAGCAGCACCTCCGGACAGATTGAAAAACTGTTTTTT	CASSTSGQIEKLFF